The sequence of this TCR beta chain was determined in a study of blood T cells in healthy people across ages. General study findings and limits: Per million T cells, the diversity of TCR beta decreased roughly linearly as age advanced. Long-lived and aged donors differed, with more naive CD4+ cells and higher diversity in the long-lived. Underestimates were what the diversity estimates from one million T cells were considered to be.

This clonotype was counted many times. Its antigen remains unknown. Next came a second PCR, run for about 6 to 11 cycles, which used a sample-barcoded 5' primer along with a J-beta primer mix. TCRdb recomputed calls from the 5' RACE reads with MiXCR, one row per CDR3 protein. In the table there are some 750,000 distinct CDR3 sequences, about 20% of which are singletons. The sample was blood. This receptor was taken from a man aged 65 to 79 in good health.

The CDR3 bases are TGTGCCAGCAGTTTTGGGGGACAGGGTATCAGAGATACGCAGTATTTT. Its protein product is CASSFGGQGIRDTQYF. The chain joins TRBV27 to TRBJ2-3; 9 bases map to TRBD1. This CDR3 has 16 residues. Germline CDR1 MNHEY, CDR2 SMNVEV (reference sequence). Unmatched junction bases numbered 9, after V lost 3 bases and J lost 5 bases.